The 21 T cell receptor beta chains presented below share a single source sample, sequenced in a study of blood T cell repertoires in COVID-19. This table comes from immunoSEQ multiplex PCR, and its TCRdb copy is limited to in-frame clones, with some not included. The profile covers fewer than 250,000 clones, with about 88% appearing a single time and around 2.7% taken by the ten largest. The sample comprised peripheral blood. These receptors were collected from a man aged 55 to 69 with acute or convalescent COVID-19.

The rearrangement joins TRBV21-1 to TRBJ2-3; the D call of TRBD2 is as the table states it, not checked on the DNA. TRBV21-1 corresponds to a pseudogene. There are 15 residues in the CDR3. This CDR3 reads CASSKVFGGTDTQYF. In nucleotides, the CDR3 is TGTGCCAGCAGCAAAGTTTTCGGGGGCACAGATACGCAGTATTTT.

The chain carries TRBV27 and TRBJ1-1, with 7 bases lining up with TRBD1. V shed 6 bases and J 0 bases; nucleotides not matched to a gene: 10. Per germline, CDR1 MNHEY and CDR2 SMNVEV (reference sequence). CDR3 length: 16 residues. The CDR3 DNA sequence: TGTGCCAGCAGCTCCAGGGGGAAAATAATGAACACTGAAGCTTTCTTT. This encodes CASSSRGKIMNTEAFF.

This sequence joins TRBV7-9 and TRBJ2-7, with D possibly matching TRBD1 (5 bases). The CDR3 extends over 14 amino acids. CDR1 is SEHNR, CDR2 FQNEAQ, per germline (reference sequence). With 1 base removed from V and 4 bases from J, the gap between germline ends came to 11 bases. CDR3 bases: TGTGCCAGCAGCTTAGTAGGGGCTAGTTACGAGCAGTACTTC. This encodes CASSLVGASYEQYF.

The gene calls are TRBV7-2 and TRBJ2-4; TRBD1 might be the D (6 bases). Germline-derived CDR1 and CDR2 are SGHTA and FQGNSA. This CDR3 region has 16 residues. Trimming pared 5 bases from V and 0 bases from J, leaving 14 bases between. The CDR3, as DNA: TGTGCCAGCAGCCCCCGGGACATTCTAGCCAAAAACATTCAGTACTTC. Amino acid sequence: CASSPRDILAKNIQYF.

The V call is TRBV28, the J call TRBJ2-2, with a tentative D call TRBD1 (6 bases). CDR3 length: 16 residues. CDR1 MDHEN and CDR2 SYDVKM come from the germline V gene. The V gene lost 6 bases and the J gene lost 5 bases, with 19 bases spanning the gap. The CDR3 protein is CASSDFGRGGTGELFF. In nucleotides, the CDR3 is TGTGCCAGCAGCGACTTCGGCAGGGGCGGGACCGGGGAGCTGTTTTTT.

V usage is TRBV7-9 and J usage is TRBJ2-5; 14 nucleotides line up with TRBD2. CDR1 and CDR2 (germline): SEHNR, FQNEAQ (reference sequence). V gave up 4 bases and J gave up 5 bases; unmatched junction bases: 9. This CDR3 has 17 residues. CDR3 nucleotide sequence: TGTGCCAGCAGCTCCGGGACTAGCGGGGGACGCCAGGAGACCCAGTACTTC. As protein: CASSSGTSGGRQETQYF.

The chain couples TRBV4-2 to TRBJ1-2; 8 positions match TRBD1. Germline values: CDR1 LGHNA, CDR2 YNFKEQ. The CDR3 has 16 amino acids. V was clipped by 4 bases and J by 3 bases; unmatched bases: 10. The CDR3 reads CASSPNSGQGDYGYTF. CDR3 nucleotide sequence: TGTGCCAGCAGCCCGAACTCCGGACAGGGCGACTATGGCTACACCTTC.

The V call is TRBV7-6, the J call TRBJ2-5, with 7 positions matching TRBD2. The CDR3 runs 14 residues. CDR1 is SGHVS, CDR2 FNYEAQ, per germline. With V trimmed by 8 bases and J by 3 bases, 9 bases remained unmatched. CDR3 region: CASGLGTGKETQYF. Here the CDR3 DNA reads TGTGCCAGCGGACTAGGGACGGGGAAAGAGACCCAGTACTTC.

The chain recombines TRBV7-9 with TRBJ1-3; possibly TRBD1 for D (6 bases). Trimming removed 4 bases at V and 2 bases at J, with 12 bases between. In germline, CDR1 is SEHNR, CDR2 FQNEAQ (reference sequence). This CDR3 comprises 15 residues. The CDR3 nucleotides are TGTGCCAGCAGCTCCGACAGGAACCCTGGAAACACCATATATTTT. It codes for CASSSDRNPGNTIYF.

This chain joins TRBV9 and TRBJ2-2; D perhaps matches TRBD2 (5 bases). Germline V lookup: CDR1 SGDLS, CDR2 YYNGEE. This CDR3 region has 15 residues. Trimming took off 3 bases at V and 0 bases at J, with 9 bases between the two ends. The chain's CDR3 is CASSDRGANTGELFF. CDR3 DNA: TGTGCCAGCAGCGATCGGGGAGCGAACACCGGGGAGCTGTTTTTT.

The CDR3 here is CATSRRGQYYGYTF. CDR3 DNA sequence: TGTGCCACCAGCAGAAGAGGACAGTACTATGGCTACACCTTC. This chain joins TRBV15 and TRBJ1-2, with D possibly being TRBD1 (6 bases). CDR1 LNHNV and CDR2 YYDKDF come from the germline V gene (reference sequence). V dropped 2 bases and J dropped 3 bases, with 10 bases sitting between them. The CDR3 length is 14 residues.

The chain couples TRBV29-1 to TRBJ2-6; D ambiguous. CDR3 length: 13 residues. Between the trimmed V and J ends, which lost 2 bases and 4 bases, there was a span of 6 bases. Germline V CDR1 and CDR2: SQVTM, ANQGSEA. The CDR3 protein is CSVESAGANVLTF. DNA for the CDR3: TGCAGCGTTGAATCTGCGGGGGCCAACGTCCTGACTTTC.

The gene calls are TRBV29-1 and TRBJ2-7, with TRBD2 matching 8 bases. The CDR3 loop spans 12 amino acids. Germline CDR1 reads SQVTM; CDR2 reads ANQGSEA. V shed 7 bases, J shed 5 bases, and the junction held 7 bases outside the gene matches. CDR3: CSAGLVRNEQYF. The CDR3 bases are TGCAGCGCGGGACTAGTCAGGAACGAGCAGTACTTC.

The chain carries TRBV5-6 and TRBJ2-3; D possibly corresponds to TRBD2 (6 bases). Germline values: CDR1 SGHDT, CDR2 YYEEEE. Deletions cut 2 bases from V and 3 bases from J, with 22 bases between. CDR3 length equals 18 residues. For the CDR3, the DNA is TGTGCCAGCAGCTTCACCGGGAGTGGTTTTTCGAGGACAGATACGCAGTATTTT. Its translation is CASSFTGSGFSRTDTQYF.

This chain links TRBV7-8 with TRBJ1-5; 12 nucleotides match TRBD1. V lost 5 bases and J lost 5; bases outside the gene matches: 7. This CDR3 is 16 amino acids long. Germline V gene sequence: CDR1 SGHVS, CDR2 FQNEAQ. The CDR3 sequence: CASSARDRGQDQPQHF. In nucleotides, the CDR3 is TGTGCCAGCAGCGCCCGGGACAGGGGGCAGGATCAGCCCCAGCATTTT.

CDR3 coding DNA: TGTGCCAGCAGGCTAGAAGGGGTTACCACTGAAGCTTTCTTT. Amino acid sequence: CASRLEGVTTEAFF. The genes are TRBV7-9 and TRBJ1-1; D might be TRBD1 (5 bases). The CDR3 contains 14 residues. V shed 6 bases and J shed 4 bases, with 15 bases lying between them. Germline CDR1 and CDR2: SEHNR and FQNEAQ (reference sequence).

This sequence joins TRBV6-5 and TRBJ2-1; TRBD1 aligns across 8 bases. J lost 0 bases, V lost 2 bases, and 3 bases had no gene match. Germline CDR1 and CDR2: MNHEY and SVGAGI. This CDR3 region has 16 residues. The chain's CDR3 is CASSYNRGFSYNEQFF. The DNA of the CDR3 is TGTGCCAGCAGTTACAACAGGGGGTTCTCCTACAATGAGCAGTTCTTC.

The rearrangement links TRBV3-1 (or the pseudogene TRBV3-2) to TRBJ2-7; D might be TRBD2 (6 bases). The germline V gene has CDR1 LGHDT and CDR2 YNNKEL (reference sequence). V was shortened by 1 base and J by 0 bases, with 7 bases between the two germline ends. The CDR3 is 14 amino acids. This CDR3 reads CASSQARGSYEQYF. The CDR3 nucleotides are TGTGCCAGCAGCCAAGCGCGGGGCTCCTACGAGCAGTACTTC.

The chain has TRBV6-5 and TRBJ1-3; possibly TRBD1 for D (5 bases). The CDR3 totals 15 residues. The V and J ends lost 6 bases and 4 bases respectively, with 16 bases between them. The V gene's germline CDR1 is MNHEY and CDR2 SVGAGI. In nucleotides, the CDR3 is TGTGCCAGCAGCAGTAGGGGCCCCAGAGGAAACACCATATATTTT. This codes for CASSSRGPRGNTIYF.

This chain joins TRBV11-3 and TRBJ2-1, with 9 bases that match TRBD2. The V gene's germline CDR1 is SGHNT and CDR2 YENEEA. Trimming cost V 5 bases and J 4 bases; bases outside gene matches: 9. The CDR3 runs to 16 residues. CDR3 bases: TGTGCCAGCAGCCCGAGGGGAGCGGGGGGTTACAATGAGCAGTTCTTC. Its protein product is CASSPRGAGGYNEQFF.

The chain employs TRBV29-1 and TRBJ1-1; 7 bases agree with TRBD1. The V segment lost 7 bases and the J segment 3 bases; nucleotides outside the gene matches: 5. The CDR3 consists of 12 residues. CDR1 is SQVTM, CDR2 ANQGSEA, per germline. CDR3 sequence: CSADRADTEAFF. CDR3 nucleotide sequence: TGCAGCGCCGACAGGGCCGACACTGAAGCTTTCTTT.